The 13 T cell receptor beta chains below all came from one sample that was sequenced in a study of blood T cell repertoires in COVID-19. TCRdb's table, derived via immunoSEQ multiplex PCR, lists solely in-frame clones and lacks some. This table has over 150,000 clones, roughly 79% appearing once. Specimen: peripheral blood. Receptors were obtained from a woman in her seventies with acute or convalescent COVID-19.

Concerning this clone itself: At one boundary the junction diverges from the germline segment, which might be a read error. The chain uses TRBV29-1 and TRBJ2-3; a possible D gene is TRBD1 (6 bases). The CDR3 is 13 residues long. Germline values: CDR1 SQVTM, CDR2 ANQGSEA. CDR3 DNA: TGCAGCGGTGAAGGGGGAGCGACAGATACGCAGTATTTT. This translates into CSGEGGATDTQYF.

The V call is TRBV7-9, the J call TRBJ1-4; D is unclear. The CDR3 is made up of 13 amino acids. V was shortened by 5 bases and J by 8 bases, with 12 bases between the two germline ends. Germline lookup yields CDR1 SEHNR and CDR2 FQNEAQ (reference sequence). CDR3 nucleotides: TGTGCCAGCAGCACCGGAGTAGGAGAAAAACTGTTTTTT. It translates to CASSTGVGEKLFF.

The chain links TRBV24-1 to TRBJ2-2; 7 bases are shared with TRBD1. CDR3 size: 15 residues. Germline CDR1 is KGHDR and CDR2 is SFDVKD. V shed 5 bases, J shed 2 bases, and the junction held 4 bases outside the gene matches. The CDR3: CATSVSGGNTGELFF. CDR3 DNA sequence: TGTGCCACCAGTGTATCAGGGGGAAACACCGGGGAGCTGTTTTTT.

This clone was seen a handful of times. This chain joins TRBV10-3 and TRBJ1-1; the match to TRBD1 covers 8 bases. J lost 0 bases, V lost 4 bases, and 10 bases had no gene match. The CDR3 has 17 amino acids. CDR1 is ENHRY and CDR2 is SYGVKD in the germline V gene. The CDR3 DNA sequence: TGTGCCATCAGTGTCTTCCCCGGACAGGGACTGAACACTGAAGCTTTCTTT. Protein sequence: CAISVFPGQGLNTEAFF.

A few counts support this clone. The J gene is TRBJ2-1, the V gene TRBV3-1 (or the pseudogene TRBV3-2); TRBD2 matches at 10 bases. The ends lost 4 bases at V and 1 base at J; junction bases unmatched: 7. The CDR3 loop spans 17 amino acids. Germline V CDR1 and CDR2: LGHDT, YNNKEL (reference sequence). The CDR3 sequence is CASSRASGSLSYNEQFF. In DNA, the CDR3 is TGTGCCAGCAGCCGGGCTAGCGGGAGTTTATCCTACAATGAGCAGTTCTTC.

The DNA of the CDR3 is TGTGCCAGCAGCGCACGGGACAGGGGGCACTACAATGAGCAGTTCTTC. This sequence encodes CASSARDRGHYNEQFF. The chain is built from TRBV3-1 (or the pseudogene TRBV3-2) and TRBJ2-1; 12 nucleotides agree with TRBD1. Germline CDR1 and CDR2: LGHDT and YNNKEL (reference sequence). There are 16 residues in the CDR3. V was clipped by 5 bases and J by 3 bases; unmatched bases: 5.

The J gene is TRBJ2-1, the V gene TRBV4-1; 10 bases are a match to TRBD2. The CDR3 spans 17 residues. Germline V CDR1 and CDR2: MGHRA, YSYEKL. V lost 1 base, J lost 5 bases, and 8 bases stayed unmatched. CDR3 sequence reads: CASSQVLAGDVHNEQFF. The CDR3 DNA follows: TGCGCCAGCAGCCAAGTTCTAGCGGGAGATGTCCACAATGAGCAGTTCTTC.

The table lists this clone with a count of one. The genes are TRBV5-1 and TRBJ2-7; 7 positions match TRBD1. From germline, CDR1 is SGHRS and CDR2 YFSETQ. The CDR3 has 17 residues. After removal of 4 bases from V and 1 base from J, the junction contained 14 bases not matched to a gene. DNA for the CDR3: TGCGCCAGCAGCCTGGCCCCTACCGGGACAGCTTCCTACGAGCAGTACTTC. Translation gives CASSLAPTGTASYEQYF.

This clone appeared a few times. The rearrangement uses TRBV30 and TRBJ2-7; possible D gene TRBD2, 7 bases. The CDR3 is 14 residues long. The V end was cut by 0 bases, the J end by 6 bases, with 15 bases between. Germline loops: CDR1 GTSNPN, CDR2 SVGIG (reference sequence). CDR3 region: CAWSVRGAQGEQYF. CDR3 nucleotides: TGTGCCTGGAGTGTACGGGGGGCGCAAGGCGAGCAGTACTTC. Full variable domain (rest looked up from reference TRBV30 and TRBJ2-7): SQTIHQWPATLVQPVGSPLSLECTVEGTSNPNLYWYRQAAGRGLQLLFYSVGIGQISSEVPQNLSASRPQDRQFILSSKKLLLSDSGFYLCAWSVRGAQGEQYFGPGTRLTVT.

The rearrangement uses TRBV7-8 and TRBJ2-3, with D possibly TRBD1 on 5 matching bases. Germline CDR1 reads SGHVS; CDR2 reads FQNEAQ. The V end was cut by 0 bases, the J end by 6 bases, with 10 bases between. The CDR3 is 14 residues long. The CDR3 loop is CASSLAQGRDTQYF. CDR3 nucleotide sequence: TGTGCCAGCAGCTTAGCGCAGGGTAGGGATACGCAGTATTTT. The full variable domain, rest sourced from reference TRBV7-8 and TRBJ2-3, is GAGVSQSPRYKVAKRGQDVALRCDPISGHVSLFWYQQALGQGPEFLTYFQNEAQLDKSGLPSDRFFAERPEGSVSTLKIQRTQQEDSAVYLCASSLAQGRDTQYFGPGTRLTVL.

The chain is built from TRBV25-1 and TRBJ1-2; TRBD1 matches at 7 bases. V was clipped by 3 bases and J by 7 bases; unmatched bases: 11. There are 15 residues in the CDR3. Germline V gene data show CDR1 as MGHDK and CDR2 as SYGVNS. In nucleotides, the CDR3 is TGTGCCAGCAGTGATGGGACAGACTCCCTGACTGGCTACACCTTC. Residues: CASSDGTDSLTGYTF.

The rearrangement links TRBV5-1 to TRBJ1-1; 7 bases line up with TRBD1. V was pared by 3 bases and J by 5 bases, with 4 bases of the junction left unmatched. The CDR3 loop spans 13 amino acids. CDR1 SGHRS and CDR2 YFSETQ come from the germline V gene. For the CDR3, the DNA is TGCGCCAGCAGCTCCCCCAGGGGGACTGAAGCTTTCTTT. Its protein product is CASSSPRGTEAFF.

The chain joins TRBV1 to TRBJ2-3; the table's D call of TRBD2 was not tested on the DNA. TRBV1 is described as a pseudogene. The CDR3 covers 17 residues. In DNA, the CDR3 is TGCACCAGCAGCCTAGAACTACGGGAGGGCCTTTTAGATACGCAGTATTTT. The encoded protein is CTSSLELREGLLDTQYF.